The TCR beta chain under discussion was sequenced for a study of CD8 T cells in ankylosing spondylitis. The CDR3 consists of 15 residues. Germline V gene lookup returns CDR1 LGHNA and CDR2 YNFKEQ. Trimming at V came to 6 bases and at J to 7 bases, leaving 10 bases not matched to a gene. This clonotype was counted only a few times. Its antigen remains unidentified. TCRdb passed the 5' RACE reads through MiXCR, listing each CDR3 protein once. The sample has 300,000 to 400,000 distinct CDR3 sequences, under 14% seen once; the top ten hold roughly 9%. Notes on the study in general: Disease-linked clones reportedly concentrated significantly in matched ankylosing spondylitis synovial fluid.

This receptor was identified in a female donor with ankylosing spondylitis or in good health (not recorded which). The gene calls are TRBV4-2 and TRBJ2-2, with 8 bases aligning to TRBD1. The sequencing sample was made of blood, either unsorted or a sorted T cell fraction (not recorded which). CDR3: CASRQDRAGGGELFF. The CDR3 DNA reads as TGTGCCAGCAGACAGGACAGGGCGGGCGGCGGGGAGCTGTTTTTT.